The clone carrying this T cell receptor beta chain has more than one count but fewer than ten. The data are from a study of response to subunit inactivated influenza vaccine. The junction had 2 bases not matched to a gene; V was cut back by 0 bases and J by 0 bases. Germline values: CDR1 MNHEY, CDR2 SVGEGT. CDR3 length: 16 amino acids. MiXCR was run by TCRdb on the RT-PCR reads, yielding one entry per CDR3 protein. The data show hundreds of thousands of distinct CDR3 sequences, around 10% seen once. These data are also associated with another study on T cells expressing NK-cell markers. That source notes: TCR beta cDNA was made by 5'RACE template switching with UMIs.

This receptor was taken from a man aged 50-59 years who received an inactivated influenza vaccine. The chain employs TRBV6-2 or TRBV6-3 and TRBJ2-3; 8 bases agree with TRBD1. The sample here was PBMCs from blood, taken on the day of vaccination. The CDR3 DNA is TGTGCCAGCAGTTACTCAGGACAGGGAAGCACAGATACGCAGTATTTT. Residues: CASSYSGQGSTDTQYF.